The clone carrying this T cell receptor (beta chain) was counted a few times. Antigen specificity is unknown. The data were obtained in a study of CD8 T cells in ankylosing spondylitis. Regarding the study as a whole: The authors reported significant enrichment of disease-linked clones in matched ankylosing spondylitis synovial fluid. Roughly eight highly homologous variants formed a TCR beta motif that appeared characteristic of ankylosing spondylitis blood.

Quantitative 5'-RACE with molecular barcodes was used to make the TCR beta libraries. TCRdb re-analysed the 5' RACE reads in MiXCR, keeping a single row per CDR3 protein. The sample yields roughly 670,000 distinct CDR3 sequences, 15% to 20% seen once. The CDR3 spans 8 residues. V was clipped by 9 bases and J by 5 bases, with 1 base between them. Germline assignment: CDR1 MNHEY and CDR2 SVGAGI. The sequence derives from a male donor with ankylosing spondylitis. The chain recombines TRBV6-5 with TRBJ2-5; D remains unclear. Sequenced: blood, either unsorted or a sorted T cell fraction (not recorded which). The CDR3 bases are TGTGCCAGTGAGACCCAGTACTTC. Translation gives CASETQYF.